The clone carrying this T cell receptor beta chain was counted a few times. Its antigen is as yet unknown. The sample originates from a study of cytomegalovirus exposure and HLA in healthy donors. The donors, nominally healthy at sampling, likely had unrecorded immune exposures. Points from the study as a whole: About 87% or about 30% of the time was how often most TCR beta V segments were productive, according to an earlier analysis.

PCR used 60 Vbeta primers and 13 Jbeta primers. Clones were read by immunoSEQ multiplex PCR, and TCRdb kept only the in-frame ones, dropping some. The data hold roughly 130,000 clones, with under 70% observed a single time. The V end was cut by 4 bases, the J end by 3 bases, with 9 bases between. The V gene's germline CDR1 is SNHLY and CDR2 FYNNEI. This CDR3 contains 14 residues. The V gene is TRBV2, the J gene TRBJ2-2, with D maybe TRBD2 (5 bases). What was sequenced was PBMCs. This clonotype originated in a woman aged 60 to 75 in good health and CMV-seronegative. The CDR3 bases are TGTGCCAGCAGTGTCGGACTCTACACCGGGGAGCTGTTTTTT. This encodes CASSVGLYTGELFF.